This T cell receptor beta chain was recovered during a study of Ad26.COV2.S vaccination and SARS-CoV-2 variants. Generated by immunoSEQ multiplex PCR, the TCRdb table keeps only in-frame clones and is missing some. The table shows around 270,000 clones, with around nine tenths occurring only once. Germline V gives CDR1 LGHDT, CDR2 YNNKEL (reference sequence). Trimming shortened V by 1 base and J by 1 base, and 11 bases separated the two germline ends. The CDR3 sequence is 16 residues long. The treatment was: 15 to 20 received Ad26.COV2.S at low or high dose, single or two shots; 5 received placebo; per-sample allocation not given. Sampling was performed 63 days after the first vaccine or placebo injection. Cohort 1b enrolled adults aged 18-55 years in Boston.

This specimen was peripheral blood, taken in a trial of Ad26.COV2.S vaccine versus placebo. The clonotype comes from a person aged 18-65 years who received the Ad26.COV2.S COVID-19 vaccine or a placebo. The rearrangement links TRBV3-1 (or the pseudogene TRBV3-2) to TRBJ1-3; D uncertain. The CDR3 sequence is CASSQARIGSGNTIYF. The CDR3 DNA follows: TGTGCCAGCAGCCAAGCGAGGATTGGGTCTGGAAACACCATATATTTT.